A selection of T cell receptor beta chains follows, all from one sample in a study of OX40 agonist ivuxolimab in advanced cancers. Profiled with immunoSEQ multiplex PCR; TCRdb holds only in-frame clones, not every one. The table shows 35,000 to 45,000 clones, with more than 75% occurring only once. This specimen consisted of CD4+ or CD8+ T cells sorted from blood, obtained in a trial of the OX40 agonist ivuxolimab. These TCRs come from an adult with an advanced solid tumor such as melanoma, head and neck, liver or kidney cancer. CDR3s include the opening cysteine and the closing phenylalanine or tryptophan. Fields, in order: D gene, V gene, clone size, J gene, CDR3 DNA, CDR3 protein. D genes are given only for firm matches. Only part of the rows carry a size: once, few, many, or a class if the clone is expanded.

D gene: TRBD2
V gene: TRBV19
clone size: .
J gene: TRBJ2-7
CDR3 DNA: TGTGCCAGTAGGGCTAGCGGGAGCTCCTACGAGCAGTACTTC
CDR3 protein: CASRASGSSYEQYF

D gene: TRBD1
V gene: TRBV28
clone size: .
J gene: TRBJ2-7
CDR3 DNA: TGTGCCAGCAGTTCAGCCGGGACAGCTACCTACGAGCAGTACTTC
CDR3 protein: CASSSAGTATYEQYF

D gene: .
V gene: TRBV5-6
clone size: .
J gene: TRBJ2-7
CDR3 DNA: TGTGCCAGCAACCAAGACAGCGAGCAGTACTTC
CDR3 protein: CASNQDSEQYF

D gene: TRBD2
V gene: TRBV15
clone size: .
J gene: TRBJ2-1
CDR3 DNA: TGTGCCACCAGCAGAGATGTGGGACTATCGTTCTTC
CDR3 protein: CATSRDVGLSFF

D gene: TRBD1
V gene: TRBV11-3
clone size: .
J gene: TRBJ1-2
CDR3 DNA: TGTGCCAGCAGCCCCCGTAGGGGGGGACAGGGAGTAGATGGCTACACCTTC
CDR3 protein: CASSPRRGGQGVDGYTF

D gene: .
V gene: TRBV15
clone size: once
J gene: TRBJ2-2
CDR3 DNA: TGTGCCACCAGCGGAGGGGCGAACACCGGGGAGCTGTTTTTT
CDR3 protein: CATSGGANTGELFF

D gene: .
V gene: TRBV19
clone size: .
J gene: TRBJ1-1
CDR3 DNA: TGTGCCAGTAGTATAGAAAGGGGCAGGGGAAGGGGTAAAGGGAACACTGAAGCTTTCTTT
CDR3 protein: CASSIERGRGRGKGNTEAFF

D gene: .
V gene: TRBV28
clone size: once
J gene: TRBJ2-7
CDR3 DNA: TGTGCCAGCAGTTCCTCGGGACTGGGCTCCTACGAGCAGTACTTC
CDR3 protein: CASSSSGLGSYEQYF

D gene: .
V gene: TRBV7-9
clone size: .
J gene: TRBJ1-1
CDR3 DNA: TGTGCCAGCAGCGCCCTGGGGGCAGCTTTCTTT
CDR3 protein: CASSALGAAFF

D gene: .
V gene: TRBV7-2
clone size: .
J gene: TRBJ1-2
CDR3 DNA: TGTGCCAGCAGCTCTACAGGGAATTATGGCTACACCTTC
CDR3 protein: CASSSTGNYGYTF

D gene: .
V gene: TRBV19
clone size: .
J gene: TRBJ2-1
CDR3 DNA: TGTGCCAGTAGTATAGCGGGGAGTGGACTTGGGAATGAGCAGTTCTTC
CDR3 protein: CASSIAGSGLGNEQFF

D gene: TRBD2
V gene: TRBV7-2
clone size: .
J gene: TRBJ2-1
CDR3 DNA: TGTGCCAGCAGCCCCCCGGGACTAGCAAACAATGAGCAGTTCTTC
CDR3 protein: CASSPPGLANNEQFF

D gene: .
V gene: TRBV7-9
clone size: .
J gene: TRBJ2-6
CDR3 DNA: TGTGCCAGCAGCTTAAATCCCTTAGGGGGCTCTGGGGCCAACGTCCTGACTTTC
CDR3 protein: CASSLNPLGGSGANVLTF

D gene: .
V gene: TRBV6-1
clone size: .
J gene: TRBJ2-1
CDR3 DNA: TGTGCCAGCATCTACTCGCTGACGTCCTACAATGAGCAGTTCTTC
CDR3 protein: CASIYSLTSYNEQFF

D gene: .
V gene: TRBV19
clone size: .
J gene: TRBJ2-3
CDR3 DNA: TGTGCCAGTAGTATCAGGCAGGGGACGACAGATACGCAGTATTTT
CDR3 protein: CASSIRQGTTDTQYF

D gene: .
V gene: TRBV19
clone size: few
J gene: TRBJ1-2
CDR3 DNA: TGTGCCAGTAATCGGGACCTTACCTCATATGGCTACACCTTC
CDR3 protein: CASNRDLTSYGYTF

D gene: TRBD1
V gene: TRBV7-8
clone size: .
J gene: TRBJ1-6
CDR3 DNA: TGTGCCAGCAGCTTAGAGGGACAGATTAATTCACCCCTCCACTTT
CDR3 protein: CASSLEGQINSPLHF

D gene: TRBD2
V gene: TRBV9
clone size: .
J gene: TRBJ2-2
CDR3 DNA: TGTGCCAGCAGCCCCCGGGGACTAGCGGGAATGGGGACCGGGGAGCTGTTTTTT
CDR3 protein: CASSPRGLAGMGTGELFF

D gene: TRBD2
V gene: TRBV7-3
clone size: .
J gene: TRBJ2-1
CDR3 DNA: TGTGCCAGCAGCCCAGGGGCCGGACTAGCGGGAGGTTCCTACAATGAGCAGTTCTTC
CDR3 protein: CASSPGAGLAGGSYNEQFF

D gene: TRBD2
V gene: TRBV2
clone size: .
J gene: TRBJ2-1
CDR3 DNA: TGTGCCAGCACCGGGGGGGATGAGCAGTTCTTC
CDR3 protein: CASTGGDEQFF

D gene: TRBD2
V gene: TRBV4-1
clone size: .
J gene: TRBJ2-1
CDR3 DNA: TGCGCCAGCAGCCAAGCGGGACTAGCGGGAGGCCGGCCCTACAATGAGCAGTTCTTC
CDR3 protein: CASSQAGLAGGRPYNEQFF

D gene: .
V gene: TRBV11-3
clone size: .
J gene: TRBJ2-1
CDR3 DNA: TGTGCCAGCAGCCAAACCTCGGGGCGGACACGGGGCAATGAGCAGTTCTTC
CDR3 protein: CASSQTSGRTRGNEQFF

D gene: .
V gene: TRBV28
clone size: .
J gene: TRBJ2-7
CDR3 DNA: TGTGCCAGCAGCTTAACTGGACCGAGCTACGAGCAGTACTTC
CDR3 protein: CASSLTGPSYEQYF

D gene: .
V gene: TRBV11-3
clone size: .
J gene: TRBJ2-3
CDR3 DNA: TGTGCCAGCAGCTGGGGGGCCCCAGGGGTTACGCAGTATTTT
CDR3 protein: CASSWGAPGVTQYF

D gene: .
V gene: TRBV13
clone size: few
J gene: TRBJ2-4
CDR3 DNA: TGTGCCAGCAGCTTCGGTGGCTTCCAGGCCAAAAACATTCAGTACTTC
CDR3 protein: CASSFGGFQAKNIQYF